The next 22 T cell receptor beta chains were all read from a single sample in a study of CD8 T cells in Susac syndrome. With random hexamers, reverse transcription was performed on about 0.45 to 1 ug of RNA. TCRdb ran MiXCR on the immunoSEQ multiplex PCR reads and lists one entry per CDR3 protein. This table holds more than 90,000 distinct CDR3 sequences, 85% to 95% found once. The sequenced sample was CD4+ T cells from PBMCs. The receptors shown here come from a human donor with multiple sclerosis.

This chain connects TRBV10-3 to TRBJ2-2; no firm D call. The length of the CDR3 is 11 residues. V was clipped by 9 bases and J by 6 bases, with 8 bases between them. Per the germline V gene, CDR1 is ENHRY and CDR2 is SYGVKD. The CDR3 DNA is TGTGCCATGAGCTCGCCCGGGGAGCTGTTTTTT. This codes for CAMSSPGELFF.

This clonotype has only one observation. The CDR3 spells CASSLAQVRRGETQYF. The CDR3 nucleotides read TGTGCCAGCAGCTTAGCCCAGGTTCGGAGGGGAGAGACCCAGTACTTC. V gene TRBV7-2 combines with J gene TRBJ2-5, with D possibly being TRBD2 (6 bases). Germline V gene data show CDR1 as SGHTA and CDR2 as FQGNSA. CDR3 length: 16 residues. Trimming took 0 bases from V and 4 from J, leaving 15 bases between them.

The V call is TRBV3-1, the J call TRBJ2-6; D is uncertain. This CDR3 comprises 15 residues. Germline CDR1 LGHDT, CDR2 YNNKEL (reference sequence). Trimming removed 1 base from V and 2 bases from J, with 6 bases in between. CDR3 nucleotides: TGTGCCAGCAGCCAAGGGGCAGCTGGGGCCAACGTCCTGACTTTC. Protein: CASSQGAAGANVLTF.

The chain's CDR3 is CASSPSSGETDTQYF. The CDR3 bases are TGTGCCAGCAGTCCCTCTAGCGGGGAGACAGATACGCAGTATTTT. V is TRBV6-5 and J is TRBJ2-3, with TRBD2 matching over 9 bases. Trimming cost V 5 bases and J 3 bases; bases outside gene matches: 6. The CDR3 contains 15 residues. Germline CDR1 is MNHEY and CDR2 is SVGAGI.

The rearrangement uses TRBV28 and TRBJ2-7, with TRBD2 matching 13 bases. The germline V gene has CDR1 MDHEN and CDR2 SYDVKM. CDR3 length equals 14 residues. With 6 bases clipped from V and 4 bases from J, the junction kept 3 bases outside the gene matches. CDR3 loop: CASRTSGGRYEQYF. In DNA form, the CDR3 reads TGTGCCAGCAGGACTAGCGGGGGGAGATACGAGCAGTACTTC.

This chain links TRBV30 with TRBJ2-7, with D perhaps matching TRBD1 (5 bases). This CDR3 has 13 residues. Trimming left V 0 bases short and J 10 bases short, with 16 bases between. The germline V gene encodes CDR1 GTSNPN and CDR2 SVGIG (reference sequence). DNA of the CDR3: TGTGCCTGGAGTGTACGTTCGACAGTAGGACAGTACTTC. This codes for CAWSVRSTVGQYF.

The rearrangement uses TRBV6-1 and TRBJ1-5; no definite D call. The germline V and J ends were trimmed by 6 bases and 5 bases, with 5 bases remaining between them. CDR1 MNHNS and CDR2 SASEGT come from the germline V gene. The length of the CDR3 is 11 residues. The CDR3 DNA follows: TGTGCCAGCAGCGATGATCAGCCCCAGCATTTT. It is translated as CASSDDQPQHF.

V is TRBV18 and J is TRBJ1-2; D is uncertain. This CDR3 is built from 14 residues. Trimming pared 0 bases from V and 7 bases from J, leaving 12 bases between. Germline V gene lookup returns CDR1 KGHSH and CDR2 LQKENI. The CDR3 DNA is TGTGCCAGCTCACCACCGACGCAGAACGGTGGCTACACCTTC. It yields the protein CASSPPTQNGGYTF.

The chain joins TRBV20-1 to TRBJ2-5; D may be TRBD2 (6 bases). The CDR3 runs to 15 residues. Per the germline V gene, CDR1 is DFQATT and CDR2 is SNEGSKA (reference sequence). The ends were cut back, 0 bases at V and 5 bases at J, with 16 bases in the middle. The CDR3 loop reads CSARDLTSSQETQYF. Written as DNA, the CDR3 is TGCAGTGCTAGAGATTTAACTAGCAGTCAGGAGACCCAGTACTTC.

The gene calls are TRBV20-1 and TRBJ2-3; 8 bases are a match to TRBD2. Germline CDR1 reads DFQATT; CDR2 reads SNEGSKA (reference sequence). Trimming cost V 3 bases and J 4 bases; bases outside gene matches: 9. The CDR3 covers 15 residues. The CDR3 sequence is CSASVGGARSDTQYF. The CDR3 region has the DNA TGCAGTGCTAGCGTCGGGGGGGCCCGGTCAGATACGCAGTATTTT.

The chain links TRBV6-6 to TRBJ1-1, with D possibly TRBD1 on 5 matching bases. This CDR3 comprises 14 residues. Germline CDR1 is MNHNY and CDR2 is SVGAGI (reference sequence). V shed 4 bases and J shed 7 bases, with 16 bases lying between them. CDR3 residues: CASSFQTARNEAFF. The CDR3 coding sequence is TGTGCCAGCAGTTTCCAGACAGCCCGTAATGAAGCTTTCTTT.

DNA for the CDR3: TGCAGTGCCAGGACTCCTAGCGGGGGCGATTACGAGCAGTACTTC. This encodes CSARTPSGGDYEQYF. The rearrangement links TRBV20-1 to TRBJ2-7; the match to TRBD2 covers 10 bases. The ends lost 6 bases at V and 4 bases at J; junction bases unmatched: 12. The CDR3 sequence is 15 residues long. Germline V gene data show CDR1 as DFQATT and CDR2 as SNEGSKA (reference sequence).

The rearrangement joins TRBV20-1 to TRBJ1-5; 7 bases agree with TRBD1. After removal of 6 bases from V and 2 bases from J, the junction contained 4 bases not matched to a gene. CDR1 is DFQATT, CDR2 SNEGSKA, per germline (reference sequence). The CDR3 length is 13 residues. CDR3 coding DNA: TGCAGTGCCGCCGGACAGGGCAATCAGCCCCAGCATTTT. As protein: CSAAGQGNQPQHF.

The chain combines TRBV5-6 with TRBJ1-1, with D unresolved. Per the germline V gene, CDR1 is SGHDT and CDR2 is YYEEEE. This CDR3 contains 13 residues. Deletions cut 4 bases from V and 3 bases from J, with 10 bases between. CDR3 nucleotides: TGTGCCAGCAGCGGGGAGATCTACACTGAAGCTTTCTTT. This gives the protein CASSGEIYTEAFF.

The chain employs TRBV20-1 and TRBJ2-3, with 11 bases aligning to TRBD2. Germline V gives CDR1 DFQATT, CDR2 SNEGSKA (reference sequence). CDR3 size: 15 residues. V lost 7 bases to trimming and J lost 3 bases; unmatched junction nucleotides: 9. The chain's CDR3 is CSGLLLAGATDTQYF. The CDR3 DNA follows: TGCAGTGGACTCCTACTAGCGGGGGCAACAGATACGCAGTATTTT.

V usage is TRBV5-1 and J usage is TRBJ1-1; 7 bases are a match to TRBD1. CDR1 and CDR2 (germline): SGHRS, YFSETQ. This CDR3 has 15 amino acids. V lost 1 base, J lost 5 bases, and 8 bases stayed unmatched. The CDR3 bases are TGCGCCAGCAGCTTGTTTCAGGGGGGACGAACTGAAGCTTTCTTT. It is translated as CASSLFQGGRTEAFF.

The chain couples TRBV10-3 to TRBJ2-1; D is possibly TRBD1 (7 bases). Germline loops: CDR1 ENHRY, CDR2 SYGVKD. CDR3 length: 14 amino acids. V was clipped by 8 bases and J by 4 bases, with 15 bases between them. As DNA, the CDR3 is TGTGCCATCGGGGAGGCGGGACAGTACAATGAGCAGTTCTTC. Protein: CAIGEAGQYNEQFF.

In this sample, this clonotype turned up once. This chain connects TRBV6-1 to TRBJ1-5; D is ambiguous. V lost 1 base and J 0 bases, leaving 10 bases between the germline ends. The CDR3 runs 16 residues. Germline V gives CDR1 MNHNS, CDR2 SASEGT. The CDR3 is CASSEGGALSNQPQHF. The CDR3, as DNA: TGTGCCAGCAGTGAAGGGGGAGCTCTTAGCAATCAGCCCCAGCATTTT.

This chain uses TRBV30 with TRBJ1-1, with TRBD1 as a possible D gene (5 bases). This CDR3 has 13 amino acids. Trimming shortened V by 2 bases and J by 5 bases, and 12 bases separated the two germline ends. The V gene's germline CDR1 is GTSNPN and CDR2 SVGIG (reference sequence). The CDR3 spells CAWSTGTLTEAFF. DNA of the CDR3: TGTGCCTGGAGTACCGGGACGTTGACTGAAGCTTTCTTT. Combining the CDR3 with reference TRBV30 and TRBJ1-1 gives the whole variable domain SQTIHQWPATLVQPVGSPLSLECTVEGTSNPNLYWYRQAAGRGLQLLFYSVGIGQISSEVPQNLSASRPQDRQFILSSKKLLLSDSGFYLCAWSTGTLTEAFFGQGTRLTVV.

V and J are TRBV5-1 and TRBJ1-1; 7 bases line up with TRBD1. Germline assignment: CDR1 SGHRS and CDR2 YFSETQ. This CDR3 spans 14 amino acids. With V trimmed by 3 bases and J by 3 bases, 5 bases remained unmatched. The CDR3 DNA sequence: TGCGCCAGCAGCTCGCAGGGGGGGCACACTGAAGCTTTCTTT. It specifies CASSSQGGHTEAFF.

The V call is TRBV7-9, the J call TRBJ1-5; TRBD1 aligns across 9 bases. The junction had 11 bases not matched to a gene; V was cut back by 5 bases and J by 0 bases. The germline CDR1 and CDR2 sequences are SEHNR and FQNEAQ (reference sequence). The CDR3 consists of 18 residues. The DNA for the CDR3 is TGTGCCAGCAGCGTACCGGGACAGGGAACTCATAGCAATCAGCCCCAGCATTTT. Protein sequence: CASSVPGQGTHSNQPQHF. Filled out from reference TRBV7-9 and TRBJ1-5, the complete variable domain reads DTGVSQNPRHKITKRGQNVTFRCDPISEHNRLYWYRQTLGQGPEFLTYFQNEAQLEKSRLLSDRFSAERPKGSFSTLEIQRTEQGDSAMYLCASSVPGQGTHSNQPQHFGDGTRLSIL.

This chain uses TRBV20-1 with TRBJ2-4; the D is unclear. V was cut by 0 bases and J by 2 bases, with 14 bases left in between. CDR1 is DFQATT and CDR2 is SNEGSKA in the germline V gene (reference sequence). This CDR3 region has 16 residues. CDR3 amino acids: CSARDLGSPPKNIQYF. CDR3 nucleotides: TGCAGTGCTAGAGACCTGGGATCCCCTCCCAAAAACATTCAGTACTTC.